These 20 T cell receptor beta chains share one sample of origin, sequenced in a study of CD8 T cells in Susac syndrome. RNA totalling roughly 0.45 to 1 ug underwent reverse transcription with random hexamers. TCRdb used MiXCR to reprocess the immunoSEQ multiplex PCR reads, holding one entry per CDR3 protein. The sample shows around 170,000 distinct CDR3 sequences, roughly 95% of them seen only once. Sequencing was carried out using CD4+ T cells from PBMCs. These TCRs come from a human donor with Susac syndrome.

The chain couples TRBV4-3 to TRBJ1-2; tentatively, D is TRBD1 (5 bases). Germline values: CDR1 LGHNA, CDR2 YSLEER. This CDR3 is 15 amino acids long. Deletions cut 0 bases from V and 8 bases from J, with 16 bases between. The CDR3: CASSQDNGGAFGYTF. The CDR3 DNA reads TGCGCCAGCAGCCAAGATAACGGAGGGGCTTTCGGCTACACCTTC.

The chain recombines TRBV12-3 or TRBV12-4 with TRBJ1-5; unclear D gene. V was shortened by 3 bases and J by 3 bases, with 9 bases between the two germline ends. The CDR3 has 14 residues. The CDR3 sequence: CASSFAGYNQPQHF. The CDR3 coding sequence is TGTGCCAGCAGTTTCGCCGGGTACAATCAGCCCCAGCATTTT.

The chain has TRBV20-1 and TRBJ2-3; TRBD2 agrees at 15 bases. The V gene end was trimmed by 4 bases and the J gene end by 5 bases; junction bases not matched to a gene: 4. Germline CDR1 and CDR2: DFQATT and SNEGSKA (reference sequence). This CDR3 spans 15 amino acids. The CDR3 DNA reads as TGCAGTGCTAAGGGACTAGCGGGAGGTCTAGATACGCAGTATTTT. This sequence encodes CSAKGLAGGLDTQYF.

The chain couples TRBV11-1 to TRBJ2-1; D possibly matches TRBD1 or TRBD2 (5 bases each). The CDR3 has 16 amino acids. The V end lost 1 base, the J end lost 12 bases, and 22 bases lay between the germline ends. Germline CDR1 and CDR2: SGHAT and FQDESV (reference sequence). CDR3 nucleotide sequence: TGTGCCAGCAGCTTAGGTGAGGCCCCCGGGGACGCAAGGCAGTTCTTC. This gives the protein CASSLGEAPGDARQFF.

The rearrangement joins TRBV27 to TRBJ2-7, with a tentative D call TRBD2 (6 bases). V was cut by 5 bases and J by 2 bases, with 16 bases left in between. CDR1 MNHEY and CDR2 SMNVEV come from the germline V gene (reference sequence). The CDR3 runs to 15 residues. The CDR3 bases are TGTGCCAGCAGTAACGCCGCGGGGTTCCCCTACGAGCAGTACGTC. As protein: CASSNAAGFPYEQYV.

This clonotype was observed a single time. The V call is TRBV29-1, the J call TRBJ1-1; no reliable D call. The germline V gene has CDR1 SQVTM and CDR2 ANQGSEA. The CDR3 has 13 amino acids. V dropped 0 bases and J dropped 0 bases, with 5 bases sitting between them. The CDR3 loop is CSVEDRLNTEAFF. For the CDR3, the DNA is TGCAGCGTTGAAGACAGGTTGAACACTGAAGCTTTCTTT.

The gene calls are TRBV9 and TRBJ1-2; D not certain. V was trimmed by 3 bases and J by 8 bases, leaving 14 bases between them. Germline lookup yields CDR1 SGDLS and CDR2 YYNGEE. The CDR3 loop spans 13 amino acids. This chain's CDR3 is CASSASRPGGYTF. The DNA of the CDR3 is TGTGCCAGCAGCGCTTCACGGCCCGGCGGCTACACCTTC.

The chain recombines TRBV20-1 with TRBJ2-1; D gene unclear. Germline V lookup: CDR1 DFQATT, CDR2 SNEGSKA (reference sequence). This CDR3 contains 14 residues. Trimming stripped 1 base from V and 12 bases from J, with 19 bases between. The CDR3 nucleotides are TGCAGTGCTAGAGTTCCCGGCGGCGTGAAGGCGCAGTTCTTC. Its translation: CSARVPGGVKAQFF.

The V call is TRBV14, the J call TRBJ2-7, with TRBD1 as a possible D gene (5 bases). Trimming stripped 2 bases from V and 6 bases from J, with 14 bases between. The CDR3 loop spans 14 amino acids. Germline-derived CDR1 and CDR2 are SGHDN and FVKESK. The chain's CDR3 is CASSQSLTGSEQYF. The CDR3 DNA reads as TGTGCCAGCAGCCAATCCCTAACAGGCTCCGAGCAGTACTTC.

The chain combines TRBV11-2 with TRBJ1-6; D is unclear. The V and J ends lost 0 bases and 9 bases respectively, with 12 bases between them. CDR3 length: 15 amino acids. Germline values: CDR1 SGHAT, CDR2 FQNNGV. CDR3: CASSLDPSHISPLHF. The CDR3 nucleotides read TGTGCCAGCAGCTTAGATCCCAGCCATATTTCACCCCTCCACTTT.

The rearrangement links TRBV2 to TRBJ1-4; TRBD1 might be the D (5 bases). CDR3 length: 15 amino acids. Per germline, CDR1 SNHLY and CDR2 FYNNEI. Trimming left V 3 bases short and J 3 bases short, with 11 bases between. CDR3 sequence: CASSDRDSANEKLFF. CDR3 DNA: TGTGCCAGCAGTGACAGGGATTCGGCTAATGAAAAACTGTTTTTT. The variable domain in full, completed from reference TRBV2 and TRBJ1-4, reads EPEVTQTPSHQVTQMGQEVILRCVPISNHLYFYWYRQILGQKVEFLVSFYNNEISEKSEIFDDQFSVERPDGSNFTLKIRSTKLEDSAMYFCASSDRDSANEKLFFGSGTQLSVL.

The chain recombines TRBV7-2 with TRBJ2-1; D uncertain. The CDR3 consists of 15 residues. Trimming removed 5 bases at V and 0 bases at J, with 11 bases between. CDR1 and CDR2 (germline): SGHTA, FQGNSA. CDR3 region: CASSTRRISYNEQFF. The CDR3 DNA follows: TGTGCCAGCAGCACACGCCGGATCTCCTACAATGAGCAGTTCTTC. Supplemented by reference TRBV7-2 and TRBJ2-1, the full variable domain reads GAGVSQSPSNKVTEKGKDVELRCDPISGHTALYWYRQSLGQGLEFLIYFQGNSAPDKSGLPSDRFSAERTGGSVSTLTIQRTQQEDSAVYLCASSTRRISYNEQFFGPGTRLTVL.

The genes are TRBV7-2 and TRBJ2-1; D gene ambiguous. Germline loops: CDR1 SGHTA, CDR2 FQGNSA. V gave up 4 bases and J gave up 6 bases, with 25 bases separating them. The CDR3 loop spans 18 amino acids. The CDR3 DNA is TGTGCCAGCAGCTCCGCACGGGCCTTCGATTTTGCGGTCAATGAGCAGTTCTTC. Translation: CASSSARAFDFAVNEQFF.

The V and J genes are TRBV9 and TRBJ2-4; possibly TRBD1 for D (6 bases). CDR1 SGDLS and CDR2 YYNGEE come from the germline V gene. Trimming took off 1 base at V and 8 bases at J, with 13 bases between the two ends. This CDR3 region has 14 residues. CDR3: CASSVQGSMDIQYF. The CDR3 bases are TGTGCCAGCAGCGTACAGGGGAGTATGGACATTCAGTACTTC.

This rearrangement joins TRBV20-1 to TRBJ2-7; 8 bases map to TRBD1. The CDR3 sequence is 15 residues long. Trimming cost V 7 bases and J 4 bases; bases outside gene matches: 15. In germline, CDR1 is DFQATT, CDR2 SNEGSKA (reference sequence). This chain's CDR3 is CSVTSGQGAKYEQYF. As DNA, the CDR3 is TGCAGTGTCACGAGTGGACAGGGTGCTAAATACGAGCAGTACTTC.

The J gene is TRBJ1-2, the V gene TRBV27; maybe TRBD1 (5 bases). From germline, CDR1 is MNHEY and CDR2 SMNVEV (reference sequence). This CDR3 spans 15 amino acids. Trimming left V 4 bases short and J 4 bases short, with 16 bases between. The DNA for the CDR3 is TGTGCCAGCAGTTCGGGGACTCCAGGAATCTATGGCTACACCTTC. Its protein is CASSSGTPGIYGYTF.

This clonotype was counted only a few times. This chain connects TRBV5-6 to TRBJ2-5; TRBD1 might be the D (5 bases). CDR1 SGHDT and CDR2 YYEEEE come from the germline V gene. The CDR3 totals 12 residues. Trimming cost V 0 bases and J 5 bases, with 5 bases left between them. The CDR3 here is CASSLEGETQYF. The CDR3 DNA is TGTGCCAGCAGCTTGGAGGGGGAGACCCAGTACTTC.

The rearrangement links TRBV29-1 to TRBJ2-7, with D perhaps matching TRBD1 or TRBD2 (6 bases each). Trimming removed 6 bases at V and 2 bases at J, with 14 bases between. Looked up from germline, CDR1 is SQVTM and CDR2 is ANQGSEA. The CDR3 totals 13 residues. As DNA, the CDR3 is TGCAGCGTCCGCGGGACACTAGCCTACGAGCAGTACTTC. Translation: CSVRGTLAYEQYF.

The chain uses TRBV7-2 and TRBJ1-1; the D is unclear. Germline V gives CDR1 SGHTA, CDR2 FQGNSA. Trimming shortened V by 5 bases and J by 10 bases, and 14 bases separated the two germline ends. The CDR3 runs to 12 residues. The DNA for the CDR3 is TGTGCCAGCAGCCCGTACACCGAGGGAGCTTTCTTT. It specifies CASSPYTEGAFF. Together with reference TRBV7-2 and TRBJ1-1, the CDR3 gives the full variable domain: GAGVSQSPSNKVTEKGKDVELRCDPISGHTALYWYRQSLGQGLEFLIYFQGNSAPDKSGLPSDRFSAERTGGSVSTLTIQRTQQEDSAVYLCASSPYTEGAFFGQGTRLTVV.

This chain connects TRBV7-2 to TRBJ2-5, with D perhaps being TRBD1 or TRBD2 (6 bases each). The germline V gene has CDR1 SGHTA and CDR2 FQGNSA. V was trimmed by 5 bases and J by 4 bases, leaving 14 bases between them. The CDR3 contains 14 residues. CDR3 region: CASSPWGARETQYF. CDR3 in DNA: TGTGCCAGCAGCCCGTGGGGGGCCAGAGAGACCCAGTACTTC.